This T cell receptor beta chain is from a study of cytomegalovirus exposure and HLA in healthy donors. Vbeta (60) and Jbeta (13) primers were used in the PCR. The method was immunoSEQ multiplex PCR; TCRdb's version includes in-frame clones alone and lacks a portion of them. The data show roughly 120,000 clones, 79% seen once. From germline, CDR1 is SGHTA and CDR2 FQGNSA. This CDR3 spans 12 amino acids. Trimming removed 6 bases at V and 10 bases at J, with 13 bases between. This receptor was obtained from a man in his thirties or forties in good health and CMV-seropositive. What was sequenced was PBMCs. This rearrangement joins TRBV7-2 to TRBJ2-1; the D gene is possibly TRBD2 (5 bases). The CDR3 region is CASSPYGGEQFF. In nucleotides, the CDR3 is TGTGCCAGCAGTCCTTATGGCGGGGAGCAGTTCTTC.